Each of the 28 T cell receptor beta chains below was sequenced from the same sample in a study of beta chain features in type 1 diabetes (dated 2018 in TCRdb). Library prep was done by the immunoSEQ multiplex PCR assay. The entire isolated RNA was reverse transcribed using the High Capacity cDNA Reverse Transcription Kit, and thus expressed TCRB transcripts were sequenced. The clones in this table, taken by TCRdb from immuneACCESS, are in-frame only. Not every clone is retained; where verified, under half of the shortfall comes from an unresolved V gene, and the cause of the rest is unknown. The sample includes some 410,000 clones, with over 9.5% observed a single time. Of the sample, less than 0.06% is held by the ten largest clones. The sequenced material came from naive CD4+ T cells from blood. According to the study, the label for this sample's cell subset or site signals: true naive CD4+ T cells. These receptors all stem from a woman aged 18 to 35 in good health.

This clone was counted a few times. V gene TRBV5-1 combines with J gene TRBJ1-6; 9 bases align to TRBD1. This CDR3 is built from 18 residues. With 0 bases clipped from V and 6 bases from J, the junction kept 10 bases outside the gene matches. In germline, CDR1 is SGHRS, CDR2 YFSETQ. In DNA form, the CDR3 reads TGCGCCAGCAGCTTGGAGGGCGTCGGGGACAGGGCTAATTCACCCCTCCACTTT. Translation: CASSLEGVGDRANSPLHF.

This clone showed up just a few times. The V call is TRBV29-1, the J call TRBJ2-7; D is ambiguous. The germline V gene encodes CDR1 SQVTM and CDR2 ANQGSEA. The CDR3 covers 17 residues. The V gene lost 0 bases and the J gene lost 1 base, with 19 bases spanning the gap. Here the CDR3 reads CSVEDLTSTWRSYEQYV. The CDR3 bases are TGCAGCGTTGAAGATTTGACGTCGACATGGCGATCCTACGAGCAGTACGTC.

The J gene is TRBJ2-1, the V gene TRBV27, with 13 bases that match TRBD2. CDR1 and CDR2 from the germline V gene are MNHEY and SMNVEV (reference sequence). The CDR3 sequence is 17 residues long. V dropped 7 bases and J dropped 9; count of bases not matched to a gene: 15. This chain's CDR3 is CASTALTSGRASGEQFF. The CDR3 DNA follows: TGTGCCAGCACCGCACTCACTAGCGGGAGGGCGAGCGGTGAGCAGTTCTTC.

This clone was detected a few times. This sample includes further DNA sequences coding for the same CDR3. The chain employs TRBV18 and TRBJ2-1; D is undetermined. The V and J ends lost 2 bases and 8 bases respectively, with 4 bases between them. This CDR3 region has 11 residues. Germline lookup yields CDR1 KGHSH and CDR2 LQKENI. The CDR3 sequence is CASSPKDEQFF. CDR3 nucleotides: TGTGCCAGCTCACCAAAGGATGAGCAGTTCTTC. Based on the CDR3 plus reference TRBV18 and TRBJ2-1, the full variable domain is NAGVMQNPRHLVRRRGQEARLRCSPMKGHSHVYWYRQLPEEGLKFMVYLQKENIIDESGMPKERFSAEFPKEGPSILRIQQVVRGDSAAYFCASSPKDEQFFGPGTRLTVL.

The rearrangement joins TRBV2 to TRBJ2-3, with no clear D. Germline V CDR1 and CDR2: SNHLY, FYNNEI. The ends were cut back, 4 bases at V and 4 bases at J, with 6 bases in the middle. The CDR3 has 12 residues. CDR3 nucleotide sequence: TGTGCCAGCAGTGGTTGGGCAGATACGCAGTATTTT. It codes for CASSGWADTQYF. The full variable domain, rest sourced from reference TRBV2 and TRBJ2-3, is EPEVTQTPSHQVTQMGQEVILRCVPISNHLYFYWYRQILGQKVEFLVSFYNNEISEKSEIFDDQFSVERPDGSNFTLKIRSTKLEDSAMYFCASSGWADTQYFGPGTRLTVL.

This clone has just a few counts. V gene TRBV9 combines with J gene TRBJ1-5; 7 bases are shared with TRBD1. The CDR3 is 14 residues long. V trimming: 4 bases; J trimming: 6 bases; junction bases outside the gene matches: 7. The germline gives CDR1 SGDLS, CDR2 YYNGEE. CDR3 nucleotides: TGTGCCAGCAGCCCAGGGGGGATTAGTCAGCCCCAGCATTTT. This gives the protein CASSPGGISQPQHF.

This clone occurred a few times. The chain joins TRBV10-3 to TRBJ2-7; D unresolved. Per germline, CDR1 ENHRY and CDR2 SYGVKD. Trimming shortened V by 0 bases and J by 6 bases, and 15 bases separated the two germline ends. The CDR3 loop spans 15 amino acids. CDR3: CAISESPGASGEQYF. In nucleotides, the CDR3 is TGTGCCATCAGTGAGTCGCCCGGAGCTTCGGGCGAGCAGTACTTC.

The DNA for the CDR3 is TGTGCCAGCAGCTCCTGGGGTCGGGAGCAGTACTTC. It is translated as CASSSWGREQYF. This chain joins TRBV7-9 and TRBJ2-7; D is unclear. CDR1 is SEHNR, CDR2 FQNEAQ, per germline (reference sequence). The CDR3 has 12 amino acids. Trimming shortened V by 4 bases and J by 7 bases, and 11 bases separated the two germline ends.

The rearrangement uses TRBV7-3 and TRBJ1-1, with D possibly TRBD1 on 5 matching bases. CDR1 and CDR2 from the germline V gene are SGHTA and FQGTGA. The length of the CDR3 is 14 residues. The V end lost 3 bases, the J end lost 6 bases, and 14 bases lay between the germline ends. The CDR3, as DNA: TGTGCCAGCAGCTTGCAGGGTGGAGACGCTGAAGCTTTCTTT. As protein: CASSLQGGDAEAFF. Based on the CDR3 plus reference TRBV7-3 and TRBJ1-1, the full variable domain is GAGVSQTPSNKVTEKGKYVELRCDPISGHTALYWYRQSLGQGPEFLIYFQGTGAADDSGLPNDRFFAVRPEGSVSTLKIQRTERGDSAVYLCASSLQGGDAEAFFGQGTRLTVV.

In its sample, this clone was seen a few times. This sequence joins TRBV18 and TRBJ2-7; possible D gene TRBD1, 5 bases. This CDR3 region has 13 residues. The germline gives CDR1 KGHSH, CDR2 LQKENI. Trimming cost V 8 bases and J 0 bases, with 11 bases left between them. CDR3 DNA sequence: TGTGCCAGCGGGGTAGGGGACTCCTACGAGCAGTACGTC. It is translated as CASGVGDSYEQYV.

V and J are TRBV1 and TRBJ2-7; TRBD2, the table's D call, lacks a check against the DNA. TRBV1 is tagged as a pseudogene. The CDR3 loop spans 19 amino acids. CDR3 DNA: TGCACCAGCAGCCAAGAAAGAAGGGGAGGTGAAAGAAACCCCTACGAGCAGTACTTC. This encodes CTSSQERRGGERNPYEQYF.

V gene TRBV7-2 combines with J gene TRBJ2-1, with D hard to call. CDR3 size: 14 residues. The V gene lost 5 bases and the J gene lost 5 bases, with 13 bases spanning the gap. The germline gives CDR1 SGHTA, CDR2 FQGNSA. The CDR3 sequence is CASSLVRDHNEQFF. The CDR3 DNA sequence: TGTGCCAGCAGCCTCGTGCGAGACCACAATGAGCAGTTCTTC. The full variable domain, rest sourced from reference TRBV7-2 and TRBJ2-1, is GAGVSQSPSNKVTEKGKDVELRCDPISGHTALYWYRQSLGQGLEFLIYFQGNSAPDKSGLPSDRFSAERTGGSVSTLTIQRTQQEDSAVYLCASSLVRDHNEQFFGPGTRLTVL.

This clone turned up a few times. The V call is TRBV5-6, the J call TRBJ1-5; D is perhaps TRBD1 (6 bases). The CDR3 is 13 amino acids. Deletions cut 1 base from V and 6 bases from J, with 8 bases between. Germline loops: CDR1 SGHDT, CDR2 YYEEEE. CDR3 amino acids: CASSLSRGQPQHF. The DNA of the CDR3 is TGTGCCAGCAGCTTGAGCAGGGGTCAGCCCCAGCATTTT.

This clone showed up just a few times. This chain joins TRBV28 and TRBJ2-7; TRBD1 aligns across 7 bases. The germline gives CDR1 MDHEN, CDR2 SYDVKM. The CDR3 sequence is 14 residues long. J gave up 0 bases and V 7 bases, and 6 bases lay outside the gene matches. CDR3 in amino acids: CASTARGSSYEQYV. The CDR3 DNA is TGTGCCAGCACCGCCAGGGGGAGCTCCTACGAGCAGTACGTC.

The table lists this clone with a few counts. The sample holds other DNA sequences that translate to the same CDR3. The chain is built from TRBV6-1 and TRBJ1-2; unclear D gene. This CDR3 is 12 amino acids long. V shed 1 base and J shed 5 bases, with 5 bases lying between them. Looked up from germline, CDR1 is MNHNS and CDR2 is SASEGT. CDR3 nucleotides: TGTGCCAGCAGTGAAGGGACGTATGGCTACACCTTC. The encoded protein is CASSEGTYGYTF.

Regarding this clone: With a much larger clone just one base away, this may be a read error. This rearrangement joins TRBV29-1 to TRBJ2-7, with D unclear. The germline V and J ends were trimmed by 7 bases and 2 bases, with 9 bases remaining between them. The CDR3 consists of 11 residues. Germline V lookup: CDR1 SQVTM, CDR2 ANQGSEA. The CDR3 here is CSGRLTYEQYF. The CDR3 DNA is TGCAGCGGCCGGCTGACCTACGAGCAGTACTTC.

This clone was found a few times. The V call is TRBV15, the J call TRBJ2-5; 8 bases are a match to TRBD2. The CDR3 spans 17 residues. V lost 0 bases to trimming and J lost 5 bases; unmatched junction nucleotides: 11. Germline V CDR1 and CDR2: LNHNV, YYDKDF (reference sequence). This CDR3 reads CATSRDLAGRALETQYF. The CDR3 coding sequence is TGTGCCACCAGCAGAGATCTGGCCGGGAGGGCCCTTGAGACCCAGTACTTC.

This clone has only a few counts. The DNA for the CDR3 is TGCAGCGGTGGAGGGACAGGGGGCGGTGACGAGCAGTACTTC. It codes for CSGGGTGGGDEQYF. This chain connects TRBV29-1 to TRBJ2-7; 12 nucleotides align to TRBD1. Germline V lookup: CDR1 SQVTM, CDR2 ANQGSEA. The CDR3 contains 14 residues. J gave up 5 bases and V 7 bases, and 9 bases lay outside the gene matches.

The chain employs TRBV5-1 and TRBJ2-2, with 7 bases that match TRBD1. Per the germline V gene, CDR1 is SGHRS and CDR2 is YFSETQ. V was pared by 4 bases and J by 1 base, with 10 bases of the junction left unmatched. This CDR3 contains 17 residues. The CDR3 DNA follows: TGCGCCAGCAGCGAGTCCCCGGGACAGCTGAACACCGGGGAGCTGTTTTTT. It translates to CASSESPGQLNTGELFF.

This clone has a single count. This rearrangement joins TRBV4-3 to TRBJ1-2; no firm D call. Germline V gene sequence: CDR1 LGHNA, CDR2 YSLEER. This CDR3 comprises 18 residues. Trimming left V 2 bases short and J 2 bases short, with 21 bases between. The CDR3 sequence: CASSQSAVLAVYNYGYTF. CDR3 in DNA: TGCGCCAGCAGCCAAAGCGCGGTCCTGGCAGTCTACAACTATGGCTACACCTTC.

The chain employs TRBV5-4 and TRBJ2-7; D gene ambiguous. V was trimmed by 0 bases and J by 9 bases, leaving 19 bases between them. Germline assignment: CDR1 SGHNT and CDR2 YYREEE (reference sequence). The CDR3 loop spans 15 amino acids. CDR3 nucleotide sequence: TGTGCCAGCAGCTTGGGAGGCTACTCCCTACGAGGGCAGTACTTC. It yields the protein CASSLGGYSLRGQYF. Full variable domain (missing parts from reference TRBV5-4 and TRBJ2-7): ETGVTQSPTHLIKTRGQQVTLRCSSQSGHNTVSWYQQALGQGPQFIFQYYREEENGRGNFPPRFSGLQFPNYSSELNVNALELDDSALYLCASSLGGYSLRGQYFGPGTRLTVT.

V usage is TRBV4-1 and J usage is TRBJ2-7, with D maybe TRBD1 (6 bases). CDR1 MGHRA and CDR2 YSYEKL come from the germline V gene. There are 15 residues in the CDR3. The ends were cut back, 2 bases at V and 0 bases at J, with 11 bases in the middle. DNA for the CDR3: TGCGCCAGCAGCCAACAACAGGGAAGCTCCTACGAGCAGTACTTC. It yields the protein CASSQQQGSSYEQYF.

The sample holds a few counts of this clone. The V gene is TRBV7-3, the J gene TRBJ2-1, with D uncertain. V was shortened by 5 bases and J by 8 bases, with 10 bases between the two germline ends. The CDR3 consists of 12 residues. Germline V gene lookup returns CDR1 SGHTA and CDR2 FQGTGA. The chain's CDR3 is CASSRTSDEQFF. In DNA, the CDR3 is TGTGCCAGCAGCCGAACATCGGATGAGCAGTTCTTC.

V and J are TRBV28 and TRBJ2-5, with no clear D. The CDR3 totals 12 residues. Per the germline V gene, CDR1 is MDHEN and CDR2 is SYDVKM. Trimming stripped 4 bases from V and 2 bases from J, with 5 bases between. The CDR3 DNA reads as TGTGCCAGCAGTTATCGTCAAGAGACCCAGTACTTC. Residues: CASSYRQETQYF.

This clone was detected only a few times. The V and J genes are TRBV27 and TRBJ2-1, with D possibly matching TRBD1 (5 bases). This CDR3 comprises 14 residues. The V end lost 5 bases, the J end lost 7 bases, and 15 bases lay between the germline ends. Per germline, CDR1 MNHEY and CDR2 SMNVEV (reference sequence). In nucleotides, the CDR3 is TGTGCCAGCAGTGTGACAGAGCCATGGAATGAGCAGTTCTTC. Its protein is CASSVTEPWNEQFF.

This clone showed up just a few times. The CDR3 DNA sequence: TGTGCCAGCACCCAAAGAGGGACTGGGGCCAACGTCCTGACTTTC. Its translation: CASTQRGTGANVLTF. V is TRBV5-6 and J is TRBJ2-6; D perhaps matches TRBD2 (5 bases). The germline gives CDR1 SGHDT, CDR2 YYEEEE. The ends were cut back, 6 bases at V and 2 bases at J, with 12 bases in the middle. The length of the CDR3 is 15 residues.

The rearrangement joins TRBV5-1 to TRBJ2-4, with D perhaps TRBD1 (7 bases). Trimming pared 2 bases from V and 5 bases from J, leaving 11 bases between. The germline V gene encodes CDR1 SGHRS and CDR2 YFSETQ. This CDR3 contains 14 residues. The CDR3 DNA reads TGCGCCAGCAGCTTCGCAGGGGGGCAAAACATTCAGTACTTC. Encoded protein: CASSFAGGQNIQYF.

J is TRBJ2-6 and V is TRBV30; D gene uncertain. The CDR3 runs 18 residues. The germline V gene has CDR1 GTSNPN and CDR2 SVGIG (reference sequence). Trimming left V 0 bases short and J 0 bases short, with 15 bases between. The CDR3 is CAWSVLGRKSSGANVLTF. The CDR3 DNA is TGTGCCTGGAGTGTACTGGGCAGAAAAAGCTCTGGGGCCAACGTCCTGACTTTC. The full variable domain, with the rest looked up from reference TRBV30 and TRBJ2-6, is SQTIHQWPATLVQPVGSPLSLECTVEGTSNPNLYWYRQAAGRGLQLLFYSVGIGQISSEVPQNLSASRPQDRQFILSSKKLLLSDSGFYLCAWSVLGRKSSGANVLTFGAGSRLTVL.